This T cell receptor (beta chain) was retrieved from a study of blood T cell repertoires in COVID-19. The protocol was immunoSEQ multiplex PCR, while the TCRdb copy is restricted to in-frame clones and leaves out a portion. The data show about 98,000 clones, around 76% seen once. The CDR3 is made up of 15 amino acids. Trimming pared 3 bases from V and 6 bases from J, leaving 17 bases between. Germline V gene sequence: CDR1 SGHVS, CDR2 FQNEAQ. This receptor was identified in an older man with acute or convalescent COVID-19. Sequenced input: peripheral blood. The chain has TRBV7-8 and TRBJ1-1; TRBD1 is a possible D gene (5 bases). CDR3 sequence (DNA): TGTGCCAGCAGCTTGACCTGGACGGGGGGGGCTGAAGCTTTCTTT. Protein: CASSLTWTGGAEAFF.